What follows describes a single TCR beta chain. Its antigen is unidentified. This specimen belongs to a study of cytomegalovirus exposure and HLA in healthy donors. In the study overall: Among the approximately 400 genotyped donors, around 85% were placed in the Caucasian-associated ancestry cluster.

Findings and limits, study-wide: It was in a later analysis that TCR association rates were seen to vary by HLA locus, highest for DRB1 and lowest for HLA-C. The study listed approximately 170 cytomegalovirus-associated TCR beta chains.

Amplification used 60 Vbeta primers and 13 Jbeta primers. Some clones are missing from TCRdb's copy, which holds only in-frame ones; the method was immunoSEQ multiplex PCR. The sample shows around 130,000 clones, approximately 84% of them seen only once. This CDR3 is 17 amino acids long. CDR1 and CDR2 (germline): SGHDT, YYEEEE. V lost 0 bases to trimming and J lost 4 bases; unmatched junction nucleotides: 7. This chain connects TRBV5-6 to TRBJ2-6; the match to TRBD2 covers 7 bases. The sample was PBMCs. The receptor was derived from a woman aged 18-30 years in good health and CMV-seronegative. The CDR3 DNA is TGTGCCAGCAGCTTGGCCTCCGGGGGGACCGGGGCCAACGTCCTGACTTTC. Its translation: CASSLASGGTGANVLTF.